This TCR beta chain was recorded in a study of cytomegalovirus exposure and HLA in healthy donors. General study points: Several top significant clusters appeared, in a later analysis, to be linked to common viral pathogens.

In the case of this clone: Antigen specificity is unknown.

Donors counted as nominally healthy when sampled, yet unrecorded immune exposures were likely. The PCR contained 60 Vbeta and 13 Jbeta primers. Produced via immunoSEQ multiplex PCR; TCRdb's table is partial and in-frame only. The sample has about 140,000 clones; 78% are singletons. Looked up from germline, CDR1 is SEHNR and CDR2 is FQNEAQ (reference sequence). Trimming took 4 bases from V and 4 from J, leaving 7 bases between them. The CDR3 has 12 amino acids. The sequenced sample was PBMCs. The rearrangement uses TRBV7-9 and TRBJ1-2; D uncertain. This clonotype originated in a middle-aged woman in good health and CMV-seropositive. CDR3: CASSSSGYGYTF. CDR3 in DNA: TGTGCCAGCAGCTCTTCGGGCTATGGCTACACCTTC.